This T cell receptor (beta chain) was identified during a study of immune cell composition in non-small cell lung cancer. General observations from the study: Overall clonality, unlike maximal tumour-associated clone frequency, did not predict TIL reactivity.

Note on this clone: What it binds is unknown.

Germline-derived CDR1 and CDR2 are MNHNS and SASEGT. CDR3 length: 14 amino acids. V lost 4 bases, J lost 6 bases, and 14 bases lay in between. The protocol was immunoSEQ multiplex PCR, while the TCRdb copy is restricted to in-frame clones and leaves out a portion. The sample includes a few thousand clones, approximately 80% of them seen just once. Sequencing was performed on lung tumor tissue. The genes are TRBV6-1 and TRBJ2-3; maybe TRBD1 (5 bases). This TCR derives from a human donor with non-small cell lung cancer. The CDR3 sequence: CASSGRWGGDTQYF. CDR3 in DNA: TGTGCCAGCAGTGGACGTTGGGGCGGCGATACGCAGTATTTT.